The 13 T cell receptor beta chains listed next were all sequenced from one sample in a study of T cell changes during pregnancy in multiple sclerosis. Profiling relied on immunoSEQ multiplex PCR, and the TCRdb table lists in-frame clones only, not all of them. The table lists about 67,000 clones, about 90% of them singletons. The sequenced sample was peripheral blood, obtained in the first trimester of pregnancy. Every receptor here comes from a female donor in good health, enrolled as a control in a pregnancy study.

The V gene is TRBV7-8, the J gene TRBJ2-3; 9 bases match TRBD1. The CDR3 spans 16 residues. J was trimmed by 3 bases and V by 0 bases; bases with no gene match: 4. Germline V gene sequence: CDR1 SGHVS, CDR2 FQNEAQ. The CDR3 reads CASSLARDRDTDTQYF. The DNA of the CDR3 is TGTGCCAGCAGCTTAGCGAGGGACAGGGATACAGATACGCAGTATTTT. Using reference TRBV7-8 and TRBJ2-3 for the parts outside the CDR3, the full variable domain is GAGVSQSPRYKVAKRGQDVALRCDPISGHVSLFWYQQALGQGPEFLTYFQNEAQLDKSGLPSDRFFAERPEGSVSTLKIQRTQQEDSAVYLCASSLARDRDTDTQYFGPGTRLTVL.

The CDR3 DNA is TGTGCCAGCAGCTTTAGCGGGAGGGCCGGGAGGACAGATACGCAGTATTTT. Protein product: CASSFSGRAGRTDTQYF. The chain links TRBV7-9 to TRBJ2-3, with 11 bases matching TRBD2. There are 17 residues in the CDR3. V was clipped by 3 bases and J by 3 bases; unmatched bases: 8. Per the germline V gene, CDR1 is SEHNR and CDR2 is FQNEAQ (reference sequence).

This clone occurred once. The chain has TRBV13 and TRBJ1-1; possible D gene TRBD1, 5 bases. The CDR3 is 16 amino acids. The V gene lost 3 bases and the J gene lost 2 bases, with 16 bases spanning the gap. CDR1 is PRHDT and CDR2 is FYEKMQ in the germline V gene (reference sequence). CDR3 residues: CASSFSPGTGNTEAFF. CDR3 coding DNA: TGTGCCAGCAGCTTTAGTCCCGGGACTGGAAACACTGAAGCTTTCTTT. The full variable domain, its missing parts supplied by reference TRBV13 and TRBJ1-1, is AAGVIQSPRHLIKEKRETATLKCYPIPRHDTVYWYQQGPGQDPQFLISFYEKMQSDKGSIPDRFSAQQFSDYHSELNMSSLELGDSALYFCASSFSPGTGNTEAFFGQGTRLTVV.

Only one count was recorded for this clone. The J gene is TRBJ1-1, the V gene TRBV2, with TRBD1 matching 7 bases. In germline, CDR1 is SNHLY, CDR2 FYNNEI. V lost 7 bases, J lost 4 bases, and 9 bases stayed unmatched. This CDR3 has 14 residues. In DNA, the CDR3 is TGTGCCAGCACCTCAGGGGGATTTGGCACTGAAGCTTTCTTT. It yields the protein CASTSGGFGTEAFF.

This chain uses TRBV5-6 with TRBJ2-5; 8 bases match TRBD1. Germline V gives CDR1 SGHDT, CDR2 YYEEEE. The J segment lost 2 bases and the V segment lost 0 bases, leaving 3 bases of the junction unmatched. This CDR3 comprises 15 residues. CDR3: CASSLERTGQETQYF. The CDR3 DNA follows: TGTGCCAGCAGCTTGGAAAGGACAGGGCAAGAGACCCAGTACTTC.

The V call is TRBV6-1, the J call TRBJ1-3; D is undetermined. Germline values: CDR1 MNHNS, CDR2 SASEGT. The CDR3 is 13 residues long. Between the trimmed V and J ends, which lost 5 bases and 1 base, there was a span of 6 bases. The chain's CDR3 is CASSSLSGNTIYF. The CDR3 DNA is TGTGCCAGCAGTTCCCTTTCTGGAAACACCATATATTTT.

The chain carries TRBV18 and TRBJ2-5; tentatively, D is TRBD2 (5 bases). V was pared by 9 bases and J by 0 bases, with 8 bases between. This CDR3 region has 12 residues. Germline lookup yields CDR1 KGHSH and CDR2 LQKENI. The CDR3 spells CARTGNQETQYF. The CDR3, as DNA: TGTGCCAGAACGGGGAACCAAGAGACCCAGTACTTC.

The chain has TRBV6-6 and TRBJ1-4; 8 bases map to TRBD1. Germline CDR1 reads MNHNY; CDR2 reads SVGAGI (reference sequence). The CDR3 has 15 amino acids. Trimming took 7 bases from V and 4 from J; bases not matched to a gene: 8. The CDR3 nucleotides read TGTGCCAGCACTTCCCAGGGGGCTATTAATGAAAAACTGTTTTTT. This encodes CASTSQGAINEKLFF.

The V call is TRBV5-1, the J call TRBJ1-5; a weak D match, TRBD1 (5 bases). The germline V and J ends were trimmed by 8 bases and 5 bases, with 20 bases remaining between them. Germline CDR1 and CDR2: SGHRS and YFSETQ. The CDR3 runs 15 residues. This CDR3 is CASSVAGGYYQPQHF. The CDR3 DNA follows: TGCGCCAGTAGCGTGGCGGGGGGGTACTATCAGCCCCAGCATTTT.

This rearrangement joins TRBV27 to TRBJ2-1; 12 bases map to TRBD1. The V segment lost 2 bases and the J segment 7 bases; nucleotides outside the gene matches: 12. This CDR3 is 18 amino acids long. Germline CDR1 MNHEY, CDR2 SMNVEV (reference sequence). CDR3 loop: CASSLGTGQGALGNEQFF. The CDR3 nucleotides are TGTGCCAGCAGTTTAGGAACGGGACAGGGGGCTTTAGGGAATGAGCAGTTCTTC.

The chain uses TRBV6-5 and TRBJ2-5; D is possibly TRBD2 (6 bases). The closer fit of TRBJ2-7 to the DNA end suggests the J call may be wrong. This CDR3 comprises 16 residues. Germline values: CDR1 MNHEY, CDR2 SVGAGI. CDR3 sequence: CASSYGGLASGYEQYF. The CDR3 nucleotides read TGTGCCAGCAGTTACGGGGGGTTAGCGAGCGGTTACGAGCAGTACTTC.

The chain couples TRBV2 to TRBJ1-5; possibly TRBD1 for D (6 bases). Germline CDR1 and CDR2: SNHLY and FYNNEI. Deletions cut 0 bases from V and 0 bases from J, with 9 bases between. This CDR3 contains 16 residues. The CDR3 nucleotides read TGTGCCAGCAGTGAAGCGACAGGTTATAGCAATCAGCCCCAGCATTTT. It translates to CASSEATGYSNQPQHF.

The V call is TRBV5-6, the J call TRBJ1-1, with a tentative D call TRBD1 (6 bases). The CDR3 contains 16 residues. Trimming took 0 bases from V and 6 from J, leaving 18 bases between them. Germline CDR1 and CDR2: SGHDT and YYEEEE. The CDR3 sequence: CASSLVTGPGAAEAFF. As DNA, the CDR3 is TGTGCCAGCAGCTTGGTTACAGGGCCTGGGGCGGCTGAAGCTTTCTTT. The entire variable domain, with the rest obtained from reference TRBV5-6 and TRBJ1-1, is as follows: DAGVTQSPTHLIKTRGQQVTLRCSPKSGHDTVSWYQQALGQGPQFIFQYYEEEERQRGNFPDRFSGHQFPNYSSELNVNALLLGDSALYLCASSLVTGPGAAEAFFGQGTRLTVV.